This TCR beta chain was found in a study of technical replicates of blood from a handful of donors. Measured with immunoSEQ multiplex PCR; TCRdb has only the in-frame clones, and not every one. The sample yields some 62,000 clones, more than 70% seen once. CDR1 SQVTM and CDR2 ANQGSEA come from the germline V gene. The CDR3 runs to 14 residues. V was clipped by 5 bases and J by 5 bases; unmatched bases: 5. This rearrangement joins TRBV29-1 to TRBJ2-3; 12 nucleotides align to TRBD1. The receptor's source is a human donor in good health. Some clones in this sample may be carry-over from other donors' samples. The sample was PBMCs. The CDR3 sequence: CSVWDRGRLDTQYF. The DNA for the CDR3 is TGCAGCGTTTGGGACAGGGGGCGATTAGATACGCAGTATTTT.